This T cell receptor (beta chain) is drawn from a study of T cell changes during pregnancy in multiple sclerosis. Trimming removed 3 bases from V and 0 bases from J, with 15 bases in between. The CDR3 spans 17 residues. Germline-derived CDR1 and CDR2 are LNHDA and SQIVND (reference sequence). The table came from immunoSEQ multiplex PCR; TCRdb's copy has only in-frame clones and leaves some out. The sample consists of about 80,000 clones, 92% of them appearing once. This receptor was identified in a female donor with multiple sclerosis, enrolled in a pregnancy study. Material: peripheral blood, obtained before pregnancy. This chain links TRBV19 with TRBJ1-5; D gene ambiguous. The CDR3 DNA sequence: TGTGCCAGTAGTATCACCAGCGGGCGACATAGCAATCAGCCCCAGCATTTT. This encodes CASSITSGRHSNQPQHF.